The present T cell receptor (beta chain) was sequenced within a study of response to subunit inactivated influenza vaccine. Study findings and constraints: It was suggested by the authors that few new T cells are recruited by each seasonal influenza vaccination.

A note on this clonotype: No antigen is known for it.

TCRdb fed the RT-PCR reads into MiXCR, producing one record per CDR3 protein. This table holds 550,000 to 800,000 distinct CDR3 sequences, approximately 15% found once. V was cut by 5 bases and J by 4 bases, with 18 bases left in between. Germline V lookup: CDR1 DFQATT, CDR2 SNEGSKA (reference sequence). The CDR3 runs to 14 residues. This sequence originates from a man aged 50 to 59 who received an inactivated influenza vaccine. Sequences were derived from PBMCs from blood, sampled around 15 days before vaccination. V usage is TRBV20-1 and J usage is TRBJ2-7; perhaps TRBD2 as D (6 bases). CDR3 residues: CSAWRASDNYEQYF. Written as DNA, the CDR3 is TGCAGTGCTTGGAGGGCTAGCGACAATTACGAGCAGTACTTC.